A single sample is the source of the 32 T cell receptor beta chains below, sequenced in a study of blood T cells in healthy people across ages. The authors ran a second PCR of roughly 7 to 11 cycles using a sample-barcoded 5' primer and a J-beta primer mix. From the 5' RACE reads, TCRdb called clonotypes with MiXCR, one entry per CDR3 protein. Of fewer than 1.5 million distinct CDR3 sequences in the sample, 42% were seen once. The sequenced sample consisted of blood. These TCRs come from a woman between 18 and 29 years old in good health.

By sample fraction, this clonotype is medium-sized (0.01 to 0.1%). The chain uses TRBV4-2 and TRBJ2-3, with TRBD2 matching over 9 bases. This CDR3 is built from 16 residues. Germline-derived CDR1 and CDR2 are LGHNA and YNFKEQ. Losses at the gene ends were 0 bases for V and 4 bases for J; bases not matched to a gene: 5. CDR3 coding DNA: TGTGCCAGCAGCCAAGAGGCGGGAGGGACGCCAGATACGCAGTATTTT. As protein: CASSQEAGGTPDTQYF.

Notes on this clonotype: Given a much more abundant clone one base away, this may be a read error. This chain uses TRBV20-1 with TRBJ2-1; 7 nucleotides match TRBD2. With V trimmed by 3 bases and J by 8 bases, 10 bases remained unmatched. This CDR3 contains 14 residues. Germline lookup yields CDR1 DFQATT and CDR2 SNEGSKA (reference sequence). CDR3 bases: TGCAGTGCTAGGGGTTCGGGGAGGGGTGATGAGCAGTTCTTC. Translation gives CSARGSGRGDEQFF.

Many counts were recorded for this clonotype. V is TRBV12-3 or TRBV12-4 and J is TRBJ2-1, with 10 bases that match TRBD1. This CDR3 has 15 amino acids. The V and J ends lost 6 bases and 3 bases, in that order; junction bases with no gene match: 5. The CDR3 DNA reads as TGTGCCAGCAGCCGGGACAGGGGAATCTACAATGAGCAGTTCTTC. Its protein product is CASSRDRGIYNEQFF.

Points on this clonotype: It may be a read error: a sequence one base away is much more abundant. The chain links TRBV10-2 to TRBJ2-5; D unclear. Germline V gene lookup returns CDR1 WSHSY and CDR2 SAAADI. V lost 7 bases to trimming and J lost 11 bases, with 14 bases between them. The CDR3 loop spans 11 amino acids. The CDR3 DNA follows: TGCGCCAGCATGTTTGACAATGAGCAGTACTTC. Translated, it gives CASMFDNEQYF.

About this clonotype: Compared with germline, one end of the junction differs, possibly owing to a read error. V and J are TRBV18 and TRBJ1-2; D possibly corresponds to TRBD1 (6 bases). Germline values: CDR1 KGHSH, CDR2 LQKENI. The CDR3 length is 16 residues. This CDR3 is CTSSPSGAETLYGYTF. CDR3 DNA sequence: TGTACCAGCTCACCATCGGGGGCAGAGACTCTCTATGGCTACACCTTC.

In this sample, this clonotype turned up a few times. The chain combines TRBV27 with TRBJ2-7, with D unresolved. The CDR3 loop spans 13 amino acids. Germline CDR1 is MNHEY and CDR2 is SMNVEV (reference sequence). Trimming shortened V by 6 bases and J by 2 bases, and 11 bases separated the two germline ends. As DNA, the CDR3 is TGTGCCAGCAGCCACACCTCGACCTACGAGCAGTACTTC. Translated, it gives CASSHTSTYEQYF.

In its sample, this clonotype was seen many times. The chain is built from TRBV29-1 and TRBJ2-7; D is undetermined. Germline V gives CDR1 SQVTM, CDR2 ANQGSEA. This CDR3 is 12 amino acids long. V shed 1 base and J shed 1 base, with 5 bases lying between them. The CDR3 loop is CSVEVQSYEQYF. The CDR3 DNA is TGCAGCGTTGAAGTACAGTCCTACGAGCAGTACTTC.

Of note for this clonotype: This may stem from a read error, because a much larger clone lies one nucleotide away. J is TRBJ1-2 and V is TRBV7-2; TRBD1 might be the D (5 bases). Germline V gene sequence: CDR1 SGHTA, CDR2 FQGNSA. The CDR3 has 15 residues. This CDR3 is CAGSSTELGSYGYTF. In DNA form, the CDR3 reads TGTGCCGGCAGCTCGACAGAGTTAGGTAGCTATGGCTACACCTTC.

This chain joins TRBV2 and TRBJ2-5, with a possible D match to TRBD2 (6 bases). Trimming removed 8 bases at V and 11 bases at J, with 15 bases between. The CDR3 loop spans 11 amino acids. CDR1 and CDR2 from the germline V gene are SNHLY and FYNNEI. CDR3 protein: CASLRGREQYF. Here the CDR3 DNA reads TGTGCCAGCTTACGGGGACGGGAGCAGTACTTC. The complete variable domain, with remaining parts taken from reference TRBV2 and TRBJ2-5, reads EPEVTQTPSHQVTQMGQEVILRCVPISNHLYFYWYRQILGQKVEFLVSFYNNEISEKSEIFDDQFSVERPDGSNFTLKIRSTKLEDSAMYFCASLRGREQYFGPGTRLLVL.

The V gene is TRBV4-1, the J gene TRBJ2-1, with 8 bases that match TRBD2. The CDR3 is 15 amino acids. The V and J ends lost 4 bases and 7 bases, in that order; junction bases with no gene match: 9. The germline V gene has CDR1 MGHRA and CDR2 YSYEKL. The CDR3 spells CASSPRSGLANEQFF. Written as DNA, the CDR3 is TGCGCCAGCAGCCCCCGGAGTGGACTAGCAAATGAGCAGTTCTTC.

The genes are TRBV20-1 and TRBJ2-7; perhaps TRBD2 as D (6 bases). The J call may be faulty, since TRBJ2-5 better matches the DNA end. Per the germline V gene, CDR1 is DFQATT and CDR2 is SNEGSKA (reference sequence). This CDR3 is built from 15 residues. The CDR3 sequence: CSASAPGGIGETQYF. CDR3 in DNA: TGCAGTGCTAGTGCCCCGGGCGGGATAGGAGAGACCCAGTACTTC.

This clonotype was counted only a few times. The chain recombines TRBV14 with TRBJ2-2; 13 bases fit TRBD2. The J segment lost 0 bases and the V segment lost 10 bases, leaving 2 bases of the junction unmatched. From germline, CDR1 is SGHDN and CDR2 FVKESK. This CDR3 has 15 residues. CDR3 region: CATGTSGTNTGELFF. Here the CDR3 DNA reads TGTGCCACCGGGACTAGCGGGACGAACACCGGGGAGCTGTTTTTT.

This clonotype was detected once. The chain joins TRBV6-5 to TRBJ1-4, with D perhaps TRBD1 (5 bases). The length of the CDR3 is 15 residues. Between the trimmed V and J ends, which lost 6 bases and 7 bases, there was a span of 18 bases. The germline V gene encodes CDR1 MNHEY and CDR2 SVGAGI. CDR3: CASRPSGSFSEKLFF. CDR3 sequence (DNA): TGTGCCAGCAGACCCTCAGGGTCCTTCAGTGAAAAACTGTTTTTT.

There are a few counts of this clonotype. The chain combines TRBV3-1 with TRBJ1-2, with 9 bases identical to TRBD1. The ends lost 4 bases at V and 3 bases at J; junction bases unmatched: 6. The CDR3 contains 15 residues. Germline CDR1 is LGHDT and CDR2 is YNNKEL (reference sequence). In nucleotides, the CDR3 is TGTGCCAGCAGCCCTCGGACAGGGGCGGACTATGGCTACACCTTC. Protein sequence: CASSPRTGADYGYTF.

This clonotype was seen a few times. Its ends do not fully match the called genes, so a read error is possible. The V and J genes are TRBV19 and TRBJ2-5; 9 nucleotides match TRBD2. The CDR3 has 13 residues. The V gene's germline CDR1 is LNHDA and CDR2 SQIVND (reference sequence). The CDR3 loop is CASSIAGVETQYF. CDR3 DNA sequence: TGTGCCAGTAGCATAGCGGGAGTTGAGACCCAGTACTTC.

J is TRBJ2-7 and V is TRBV5-1; TRBD2 might be the D (6 bases). Between the trimmed V and J ends, which lost 0 bases and 3 bases, there was a span of 13 bases. The CDR3 has 15 residues. The germline CDR1 and CDR2 sequences are SGHRS and YFSETQ. This CDR3 is CASSLDPGLLYEQYF. DNA of the CDR3: TGCGCCAGCAGCTTGGATCCGGGACTTCTCTACGAGCAGTACTTC.

In this sample, this clonotype turned up a few times. This rearrangement joins TRBV7-2 to TRBJ2-5; possible D gene TRBD2, 6 bases. The V and J ends lost 5 bases and 4 bases respectively, with 14 bases between them. CDR1 is SGHTA and CDR2 is FQGNSA in the germline V gene. This CDR3 contains 14 residues. DNA for the CDR3: TGTGCCAGCAGCCACGGAGGGACTCGAGAGACCCAGTACTTC. Protein product: CASSHGGTRETQYF.

The CDR3 here is CASSLMGWGASGYTF. The CDR3 nucleotides read TGTGCCAGCAGTTTAATGGGGTGGGGGGCGTCCGGCTACACCTTC. The V call is TRBV27, the J call TRBJ1-2, with a possible D match to TRBD1 (6 bases). V lost 2 bases to trimming and J lost 8 bases, with 18 bases between them. The CDR3 is 15 amino acids. CDR1 is MNHEY, CDR2 SMNVEV, per germline (reference sequence).

This clonotype has ten or more counts. The chain couples TRBV28 to TRBJ2-5; tentatively, D is TRBD2 (5 bases). Trimming took off 3 bases at V and 5 bases at J, with 10 bases between the two ends. The CDR3 contains 13 residues. The germline V gene has CDR1 MDHEN and CDR2 SYDVKM. Written as DNA, the CDR3 is TGTGCCAGCAGTTTCCCGGGAACGGAGACCCAGTACTTC. Its translation: CASSFPGTETQYF.

V usage is TRBV14 and J usage is TRBJ2-3, with D possibly matching TRBD2 (6 bases). The CDR3 is made up of 16 amino acids. The ends were cut back, 0 bases at V and 2 bases at J, with 12 bases in the middle. Germline CDR1 SGHDN, CDR2 FVKESK. The CDR3 here is CASSQDGGTFTDTQYF. The CDR3 nucleotides are TGTGCCAGCAGCCAAGATGGGGGGACTTTCACAGATACGCAGTATTTT.

This clonotype was counted only a few times. This chain connects TRBV10-3 to TRBJ2-7; 7 bases are shared with TRBD1. The CDR3 is made up of 14 amino acids. The V gene end was trimmed by 5 bases and the J gene end by 4 bases; junction bases not matched to a gene: 8. Germline CDR1 ENHRY, CDR2 SYGVKD. This CDR3 reads CAISPGQDRYEQYF. The CDR3 DNA follows: TGTGCCATCAGTCCCGGACAGGACCGATACGAGCAGTACTTC.

This sequence joins TRBV6-5 and TRBJ2-3; D is perhaps TRBD1 or TRBD2 (5 bases each). This CDR3 is built from 13 residues. V was shortened by 6 bases and J by 2 bases, with 9 bases between the two germline ends. Germline values: CDR1 MNHEY, CDR2 SVGAGI. The CDR3 loop reads CASSGANTDTQYF. The CDR3 DNA follows: TGTGCCAGCAGCGGGGCAAACACAGATACGCAGTATTTT.

The V and J genes are TRBV20-1 and TRBJ2-3; D is uncertain. Per the germline V gene, CDR1 is DFQATT and CDR2 is SNEGSKA (reference sequence). The CDR3 contains 14 residues. Trimming removed 1 base at V and 4 bases at J, with 12 bases between. CDR3 DNA: TGCAGTGCTAGAGGGCGGCCCGGCGCAGATACGCAGTATTTT. Its protein is CSARGRPGADTQYF.

This clonotype has more than one count but fewer than ten. The chain has TRBV5-5 and TRBJ2-5; the D is unclear. Germline assignment: CDR1 SGHKS and CDR2 YYEKEE (reference sequence). CDR3 length equals 14 residues. The ends were cut back, 1 base at V and 4 bases at J, with 11 bases in the middle. CDR3 sequence: CASSLRFSGETQYF. The CDR3 bases are TGTGCCAGCAGCTTGCGGTTCTCGGGAGAGACCCAGTACTTC.

This clonotype came up a few times. The CDR3 DNA is TGTGCCAGCAGCCAAAACTCACTAGCGATAAGCTCCTACGAGCAGTACTTC. This gives the protein CASSQNSLAISSYEQYF. The rearrangement joins TRBV3-1 to TRBJ2-7, with TRBD2 matching 7 bases. Germline V gene lookup returns CDR1 LGHDT and CDR2 YNNKEL (reference sequence). The CDR3 sequence is 17 residues long. The V segment lost 2 bases and the J segment 0 bases; nucleotides outside the gene matches: 10.

The chain is built from TRBV15 and TRBJ2-7; 9 bases match TRBD2. This CDR3 is built from 17 residues. The germline CDR1 and CDR2 sequences are LNHNV and YYDKDF (reference sequence). The ends lost 1 base at V and 1 base at J; junction bases unmatched: 8. CDR3 sequence: CATSRARWSGGSYEQYF. DNA for the CDR3: TGTGCCACCAGCAGAGCCAGATGGAGCGGGGGGTCCTACGAGCAGTACTTC.

The J gene is TRBJ1-5, the V gene TRBV28; D not certain. V was shortened by 11 bases and J by 4 bases, with 15 bases between the two germline ends. The CDR3 sequence is 13 residues long. Germline assignment: CDR1 MDHEN and CDR2 SYDVKM. CDR3 protein: CAGGRGSNQPQHF. CDR3 DNA sequence: TGTGCCGGCGGCCGAGGGAGTAATCAGCCCCAGCATTTT.

To note about this clonotype: Likely a read error: the CDR3 ends without its conserved phenylalanine or tryptophan. This chain uses TRBV4-1 with TRBJ2-5, with D perhaps TRBD1 (5 bases). V gave up 1 base and J gave up 5 bases, with 11 bases separating them. This CDR3 is 14 amino acids long. CDR1 and CDR2 from the germline V gene are MGHRA and YSYEKL. CDR3: CASSQGAGWETQYS. The CDR3 DNA is TGCGCCAGCAGCCAAGGAGCAGGGTGGGAGACCCAGTACTCC.

The chain recombines TRBV20-1 with TRBJ1-5; D is ambiguous. The V gene lost 5 bases and the J gene lost 4 bases, with 9 bases spanning the gap. Germline CDR1 reads DFQATT; CDR2 reads SNEGSKA (reference sequence). CDR3 length equals 12 residues. The CDR3 DNA sequence: TGCAGTGCTGCATGGCGGAATCAGCCCCAGCATTTT. It yields the protein CSAAWRNQPQHF.

The chain links TRBV6-2 or TRBV6-3 to TRBJ1-5; D unresolved. Germline V gives CDR1 MNHEY, CDR2 SVGEGT. CDR3 length: 14 residues. The V and J ends lost 9 bases and 0 bases respectively, with 12 bases between them. The CDR3 DNA is TGTGCCAGTCGCGGTATCGGTAGCAATCAGCCCCAGCATTTT. It translates to CASRGIGSNQPQHF.

The chain uses TRBV20-1 and TRBJ1-2; 7 bases map to TRBD1. Trimming cost V 3 bases and J 12 bases; bases outside gene matches: 13. The length of the CDR3 is 13 residues. CDR1 and CDR2 (germline): DFQATT, SNEGSKA (reference sequence). CDR3 sequence (DNA): TGCAGTGCTAGGGGAGAAACCGGGACAGCGAACACCTTC. Amino acids: CSARGETGTANTF.

The rearrangement joins TRBV6-5 to TRBJ2-1; perhaps TRBD2 as D (6 bases). Per germline, CDR1 MNHEY and CDR2 SVGAGI. The CDR3 loop spans 13 amino acids. The V end was cut by 6 bases, the J end by 9 bases, with 15 bases between. The CDR3 DNA follows: TGTGCCAGCAGGAGACTAGAGATTTCTGAGCAGTTCTTC. Translation gives CASRRLEISEQFF.